This T cell receptor beta chain comes out of a study of cytomegalovirus exposure and HLA in healthy donors. General study points: Researchers counted around 150 TCR beta chains as cytomegalovirus-associated. A later analysis appeared to link common viral pathogens to several of the most significant clusters.

Comment on this clone: Antigen: not known.

PCR used 60 Vbeta primers and 13 Jbeta primers. Authors' processing steps: In a later analysis, the count reached about 80 million unique TCR beta chains, with 10 million to 14 million shared. Repertoires were generated with immunoSEQ multiplex PCR, while TCRdb's copy carries only in-frame clones and drops some. D and trimming were read from the DNA, whereas the V and J calls and clone size are those reported in that table. The sample carries 73,000 or so clones, around 70% recorded once. The CDR3 runs 14 residues. Germline CDR1 ENHRY, CDR2 SYGVKD. The trim removed 4 bases at V and 3 bases at J, leaving 4 bases unmatched.

Sequencing used PBMCs. The sequence was obtained from a woman aged 40 to 49 in good health and CMV-seropositive. The rearrangement links TRBV10-3 to TRBJ1-1, with TRBD1 matching over 8 bases. DNA for the CDR3: TGTGCCATCAGTGGGACAGGGTGGGACACTGAAGCTTTCTTT. Translation: CAISGTGWDTEAFF.